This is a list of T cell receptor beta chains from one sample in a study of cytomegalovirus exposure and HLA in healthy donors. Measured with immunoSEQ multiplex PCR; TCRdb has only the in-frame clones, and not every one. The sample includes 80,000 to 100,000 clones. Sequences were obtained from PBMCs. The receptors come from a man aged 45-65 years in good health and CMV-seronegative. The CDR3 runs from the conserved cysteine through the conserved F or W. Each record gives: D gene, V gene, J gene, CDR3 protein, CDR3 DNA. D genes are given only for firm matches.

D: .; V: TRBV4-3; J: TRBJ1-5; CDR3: CASSQDFYSNQPQHF; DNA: TGCGCCAGCAGCCAAGATTTTTATAGCAATCAGCCCCAGCATTTT
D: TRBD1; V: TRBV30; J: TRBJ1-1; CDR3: CAWSDRGWGAFF; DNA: TGTGCCTGGAGCGACAGGGGATGGGGAGCTTTCTTT
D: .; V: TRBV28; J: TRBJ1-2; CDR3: CASSFGQAANYGYTF; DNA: TGTGCCAGCAGTTTTGGGCAGGCCGCTAACTATGGCTACACCTTC
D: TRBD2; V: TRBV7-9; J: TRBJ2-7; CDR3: CASSPRGLAAVYEQYF; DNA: TGTGCCAGCAGCCCAAGAGGACTAGCGGCGGTCTACGAGCAGTACTTC
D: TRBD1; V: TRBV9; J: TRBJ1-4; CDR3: CASSVGQQFDEKLFF; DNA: TGTGCCAGCAGCGTGGGACAGCAGTTTGACGAAAAACTGTTTTTT
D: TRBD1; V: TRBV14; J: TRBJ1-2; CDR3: CASSPGQGNYGYTF; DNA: TGTGCCAGCAGCCCCGGACAGGGTAACTATGGCTACACCTTC
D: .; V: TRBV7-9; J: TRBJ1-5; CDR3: CASSLAVTGSPQHF; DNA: TGTGCCAGTAGCTTAGCTGTTACAGGGAGTCCCCAGCATTTT
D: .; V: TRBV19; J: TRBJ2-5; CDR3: CASSNRGETQYF; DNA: TGTGCCAGTAGTAACCGGGGGGAGACCCAGTACTTC
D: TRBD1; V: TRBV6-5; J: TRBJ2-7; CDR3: CASSYSRDRGRVEQYF; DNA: TGTGCCAGCAGTTACTCGAGGGACAGGGGGCGCGTCGAGCAGTACTTC
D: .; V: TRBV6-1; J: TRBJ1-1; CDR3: CASSEAGRGEAFF; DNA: TGTGCCAGCAGTGAAGCGGGTAGGGGGGAAGCTTTCTTT
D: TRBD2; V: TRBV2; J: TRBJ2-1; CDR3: CASSGLAASYNEQFF; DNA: TGTGCCAGCAGTGGACTAGCGGCCTCCTACAATGAGCAGTTCTTC
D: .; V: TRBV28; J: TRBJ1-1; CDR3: CASSLVTENTEAFF; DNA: TGTGCCAGCAGTTTGGTGACTGAGAACACTGAAGCTTTCTTT
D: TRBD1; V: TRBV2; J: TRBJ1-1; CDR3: CASRGDRGLNTEAFF; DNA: TGTGCCAGCAGGGGGGACAGGGGGCTTAACACTGAAGCTTTCTTT
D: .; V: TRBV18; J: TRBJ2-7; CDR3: CASSPGSGRDYEQYF; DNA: TGTGCCAGCTCACCAGGGTCCGGTCGGGACTACGAGCAGTACTTC
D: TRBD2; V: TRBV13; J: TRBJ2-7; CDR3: CASSGGTSGRSSYEQYF; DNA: TGTGCCAGCAGCGGCGGGACTAGCGGGCGTAGCTCCTACGAGCAGTACTTC
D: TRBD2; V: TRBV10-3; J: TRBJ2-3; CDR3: CATGGDTDTQYF; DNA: TGTGCCACCGGGGGGGACACAGATACGCAGTATTTT
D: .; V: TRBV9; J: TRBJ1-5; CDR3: CASYNQPQHF; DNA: TGTGCCAGCTACAATCAGCCCCAGCATTTT
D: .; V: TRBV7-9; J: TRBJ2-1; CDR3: CASSLRAGPYNEQFF; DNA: TGTGCCAGCAGCTTACGGGCGGGTCCCTACAATGAGCAGTTCTTC
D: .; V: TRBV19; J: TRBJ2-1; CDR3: CASSRTVNEQFF; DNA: TGTGCCAGTAGTAGGACAGTCAATGAGCAGTTCTTC
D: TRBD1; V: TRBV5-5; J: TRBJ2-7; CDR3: CASSLGDRGLFYEQYF; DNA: TGTGCCAGCAGCCTGGGGGACAGGGGGCTTTTCTACGAGCAGTACTTC
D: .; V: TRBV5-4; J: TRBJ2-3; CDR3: CASSLSLSDTQYF; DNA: TGTGCCAGCAGCTTGTCCCTCTCAGATACGCAGTATTTT
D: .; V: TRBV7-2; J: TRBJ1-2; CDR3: CASSFDSPYGYTF; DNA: TGTGCCAGCAGCTTTGACTCTCCCTATGGCTACACCTTC
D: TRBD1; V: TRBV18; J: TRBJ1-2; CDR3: CASSGQGAHGYTF; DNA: TGTGCCAGCTCAGGACAGGGGGCCCATGGCTACACCTTC
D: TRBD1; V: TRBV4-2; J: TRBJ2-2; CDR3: CASSQDPVSGTGNTGELFF; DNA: TGTGCCAGCAGCCAAGATCCCGTTTCCGGGACAGGGAACACCGGGGAGCTGTTTTTT